This T cell receptor (beta chain) is from a study of blood T cell repertoires in COVID-19. Across the whole study: PBMCs, B-cell-depleted T cells, or T cells were the source of the cDNA or gDNA that made up the material.

Clones were sequenced by immunoSEQ multiplex PCR, and TCRdb holds only the in-frame ones, with some missing. The sample shows about 200,000 clones, approximately 80% of them seen only once. V lost 5 bases and J lost 8; bases outside the gene matches: 4. The length of the CDR3 is 13 residues. CDR1 is SEHNR, CDR2 FQNEAQ, per germline (reference sequence). The receptor was isolated from an elderly woman with acute or convalescent COVID-19. Sequenced: peripheral blood. V is TRBV7-9 and J is TRBJ2-2; 8 nucleotides line up with TRBD1. Here the CDR3 reads CASSLQGAGELFF. In DNA form, the CDR3 reads TGTGCCAGCAGCCTGCAGGGGGCGGGGGAGCTGTTTTTT.